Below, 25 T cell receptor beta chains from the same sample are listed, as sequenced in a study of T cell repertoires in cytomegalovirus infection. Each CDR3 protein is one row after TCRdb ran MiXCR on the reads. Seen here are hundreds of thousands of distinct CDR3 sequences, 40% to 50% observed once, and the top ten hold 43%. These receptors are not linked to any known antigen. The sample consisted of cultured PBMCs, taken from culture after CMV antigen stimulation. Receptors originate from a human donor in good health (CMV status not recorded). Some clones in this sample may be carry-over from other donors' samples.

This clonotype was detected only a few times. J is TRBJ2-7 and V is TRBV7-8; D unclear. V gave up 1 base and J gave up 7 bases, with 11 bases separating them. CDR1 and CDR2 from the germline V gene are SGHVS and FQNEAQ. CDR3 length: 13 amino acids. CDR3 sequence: CASSLGPGGEQYF. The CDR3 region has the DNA TGTGCCAGCAGCTTAGGCCCAGGTGGGGAGCAGTACTTC. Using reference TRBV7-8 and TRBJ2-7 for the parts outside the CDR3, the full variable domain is GAGVSQSPRYKVAKRGQDVALRCDPISGHVSLFWYQQALGQGPEFLTYFQNEAQLDKSGLPSDRFFAERPEGSVSTLKIQRTQQEDSAVYLCASSLGPGGEQYFGPGTRLTVT.

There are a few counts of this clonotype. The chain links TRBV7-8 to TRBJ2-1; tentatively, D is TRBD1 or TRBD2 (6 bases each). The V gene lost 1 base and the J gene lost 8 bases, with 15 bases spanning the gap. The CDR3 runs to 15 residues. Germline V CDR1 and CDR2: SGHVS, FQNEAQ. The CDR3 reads CASSLEPQGRHEQFF. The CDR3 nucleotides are TGTGCCAGCAGCTTAGAACCTCAGGGGAGGCATGAGCAGTTCTTC.

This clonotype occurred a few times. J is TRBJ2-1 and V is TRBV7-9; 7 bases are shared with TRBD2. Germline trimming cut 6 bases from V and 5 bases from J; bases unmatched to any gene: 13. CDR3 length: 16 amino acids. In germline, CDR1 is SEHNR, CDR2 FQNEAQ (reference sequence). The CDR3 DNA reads TGTGCCAGCAGACCCCCGGGGAGGGCTCGTAACAATGAGCAGTTCTTC. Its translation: CASRPPGRARNNEQFF.

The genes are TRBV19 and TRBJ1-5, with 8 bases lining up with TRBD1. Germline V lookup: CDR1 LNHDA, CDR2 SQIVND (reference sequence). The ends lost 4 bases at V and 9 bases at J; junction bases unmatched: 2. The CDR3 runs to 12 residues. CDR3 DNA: TGTGCCAGTAGTACTACAGGGGGGCCCCAGCATTTT. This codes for CASSTTGGPQHF. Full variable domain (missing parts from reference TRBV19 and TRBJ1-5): DGGITQSPKYLFRKEGQNVTLSCEQNLNHDAMYWYRQDPGQGLRLIYYSQIVNDFQKGDIAEGYSVSREKKESFPLTVTSAQKNPTAFYLCASSTTGGPQHFGDGTRLSIL.

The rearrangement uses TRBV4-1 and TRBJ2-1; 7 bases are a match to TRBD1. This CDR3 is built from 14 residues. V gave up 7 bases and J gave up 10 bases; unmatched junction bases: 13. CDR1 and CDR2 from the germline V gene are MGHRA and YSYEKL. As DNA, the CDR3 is TGCGCCAGCAACTTTCCGGGACAGAAAAAGGAGCAGTTCTTC. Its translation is CASNFPGQKKEQFF.

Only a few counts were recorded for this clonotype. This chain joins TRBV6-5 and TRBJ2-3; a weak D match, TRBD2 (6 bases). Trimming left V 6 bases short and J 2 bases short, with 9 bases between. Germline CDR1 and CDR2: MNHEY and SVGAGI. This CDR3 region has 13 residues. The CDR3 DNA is TGTGCCAGCAGGCGGGACTCCACAGATACGCAGTATTTT. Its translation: CASRRDSTDTQYF.

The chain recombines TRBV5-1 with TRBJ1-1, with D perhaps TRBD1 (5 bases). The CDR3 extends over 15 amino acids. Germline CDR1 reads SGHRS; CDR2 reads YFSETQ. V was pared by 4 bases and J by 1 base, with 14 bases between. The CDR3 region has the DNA TGCGCCAGCAGCGGGGGGGAGACGGCGAACACTGAAGCTTTCTTT. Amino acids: CASSGGETANTEAFF.

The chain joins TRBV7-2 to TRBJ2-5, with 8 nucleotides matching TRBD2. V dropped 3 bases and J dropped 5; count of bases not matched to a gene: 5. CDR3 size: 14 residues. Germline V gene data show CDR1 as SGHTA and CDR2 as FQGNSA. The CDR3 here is CASSFGGARETQYF. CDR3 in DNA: TGTGCCAGCAGCTTCGGGGGGGCCCGTGAGACCCAGTACTTC. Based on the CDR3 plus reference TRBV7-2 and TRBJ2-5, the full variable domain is GAGVSQSPSNKVTEKGKDVELRCDPISGHTALYWYRQSLGQGLEFLIYFQGNSAPDKSGLPSDRFSAERTGGSVSTLTIQRTQQEDSAVYLCASSFGGARETQYFGPGTRLLVL.

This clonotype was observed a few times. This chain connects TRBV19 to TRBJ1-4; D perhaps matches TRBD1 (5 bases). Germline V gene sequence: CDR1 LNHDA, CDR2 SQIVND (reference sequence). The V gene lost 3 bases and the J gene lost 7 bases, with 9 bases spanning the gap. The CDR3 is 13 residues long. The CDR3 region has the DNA TGTGCCAGTAGTATGGCTCAGGGTGAAAAACTGTTTTTT. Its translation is CASSMAQGEKLFF.

The CDR3 nucleotides are TGTGCCAGCAGTTACTCAGACTTACTAGATGAAGCTTTCTTT. It encodes CASSYSDLLDEAFF. The chain combines TRBV6-8 with TRBJ1-1; D is unclear. The V end lost 0 bases, the J end lost 7 bases, and 12 bases lay between the germline ends. The V gene's germline CDR1 is MNHGY and CDR2 SAAAGT. The CDR3 has 14 amino acids.

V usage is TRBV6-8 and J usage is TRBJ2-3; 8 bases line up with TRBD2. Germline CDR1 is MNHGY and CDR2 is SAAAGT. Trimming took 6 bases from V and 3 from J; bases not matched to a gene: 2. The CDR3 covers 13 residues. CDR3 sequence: CASRERGTDTQYF. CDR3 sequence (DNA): TGTGCCAGCAGGGAGCGGGGGACAGATACGCAGTATTTT.

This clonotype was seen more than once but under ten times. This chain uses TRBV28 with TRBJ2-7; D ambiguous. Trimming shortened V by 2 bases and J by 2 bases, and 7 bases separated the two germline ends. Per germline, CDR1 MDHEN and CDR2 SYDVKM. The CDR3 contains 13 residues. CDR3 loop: CASSLDGPYEQYF. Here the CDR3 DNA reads TGTGCCAGCAGTTTAGACGGACCCTACGAGCAGTACTTC.

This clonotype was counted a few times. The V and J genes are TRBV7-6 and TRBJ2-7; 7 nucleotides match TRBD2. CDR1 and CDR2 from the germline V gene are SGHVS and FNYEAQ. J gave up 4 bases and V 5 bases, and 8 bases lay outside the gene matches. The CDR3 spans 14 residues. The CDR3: CASSAGTTPYEQYF. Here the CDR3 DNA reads TGTGCCAGCAGCGCAGGGACTACTCCATACGAGCAGTACTTC.

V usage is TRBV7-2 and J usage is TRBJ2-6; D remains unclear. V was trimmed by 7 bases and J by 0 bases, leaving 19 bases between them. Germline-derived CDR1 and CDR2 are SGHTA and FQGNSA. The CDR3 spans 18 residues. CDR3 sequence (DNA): TGTGCCAGCAACTCTTTGGGTACGGTGATCTCTGGGGCCAACGTCCTGACTTTC. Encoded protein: CASNSLGTVISGANVLTF.

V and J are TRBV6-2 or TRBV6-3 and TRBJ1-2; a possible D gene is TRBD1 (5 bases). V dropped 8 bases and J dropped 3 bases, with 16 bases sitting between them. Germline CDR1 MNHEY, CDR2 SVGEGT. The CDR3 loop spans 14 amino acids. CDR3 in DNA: TGTGCCAGCCGCAAACCCGGGACGGACTATGGCTACACCTTC. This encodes CASRKPGTDYGYTF.

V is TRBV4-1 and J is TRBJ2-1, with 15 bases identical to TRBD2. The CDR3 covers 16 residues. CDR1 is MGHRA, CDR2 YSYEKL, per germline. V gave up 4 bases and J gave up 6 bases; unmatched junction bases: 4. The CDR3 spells CASSPRTSGGANEQFF. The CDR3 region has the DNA TGCGCCAGCAGCCCCCGGACTAGCGGGGGGGCCAATGAGCAGTTCTTC.

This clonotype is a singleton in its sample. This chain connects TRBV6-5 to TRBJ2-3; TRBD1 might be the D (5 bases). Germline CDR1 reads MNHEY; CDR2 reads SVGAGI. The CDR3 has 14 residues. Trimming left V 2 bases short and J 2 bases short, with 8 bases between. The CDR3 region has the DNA TGTGCCAGCAGTTACGGGGCTTACACAGATACGCAGTATTTT. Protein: CASSYGAYTDTQYF.

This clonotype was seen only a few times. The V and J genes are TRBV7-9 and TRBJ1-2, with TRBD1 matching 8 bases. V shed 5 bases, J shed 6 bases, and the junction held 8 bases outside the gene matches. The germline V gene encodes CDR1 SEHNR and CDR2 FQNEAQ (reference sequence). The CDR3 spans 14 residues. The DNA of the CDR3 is TGTGCCAGCAGCACCGGACAGGGAGTTCATGGCTACACCTTC. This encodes CASSTGQGVHGYTF.

The CDR3 loop reads CASSLAGGAVPNEQYF. DNA of the CDR3: TGTGCCAGCAGCTTAGCCGGGGGGGCAGTTCCTAACGAGCAGTACTTC. This chain joins TRBV7-2 and TRBJ2-7; 8 bases line up with TRBD2. Per germline, CDR1 SGHTA and CDR2 FQGNSA. Trimming cost V 0 bases and J 5 bases; bases outside gene matches: 9. This CDR3 spans 16 amino acids.

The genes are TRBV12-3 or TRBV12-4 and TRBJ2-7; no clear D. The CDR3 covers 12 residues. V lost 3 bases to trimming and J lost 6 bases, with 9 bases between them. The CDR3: CASSFGVPEQYF. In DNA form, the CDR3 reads TGTGCCAGCAGTTTTGGGGTGCCCGAGCAGTACTTC.

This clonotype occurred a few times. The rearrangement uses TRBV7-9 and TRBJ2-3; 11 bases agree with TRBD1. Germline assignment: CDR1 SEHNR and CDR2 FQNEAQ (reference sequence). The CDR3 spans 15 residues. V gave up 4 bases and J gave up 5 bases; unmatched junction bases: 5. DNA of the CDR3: TGTGCCAGCAGCTACGGACAGGGGGCCGTAGATACGCAGTATTTT. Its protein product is CASSYGQGAVDTQYF.

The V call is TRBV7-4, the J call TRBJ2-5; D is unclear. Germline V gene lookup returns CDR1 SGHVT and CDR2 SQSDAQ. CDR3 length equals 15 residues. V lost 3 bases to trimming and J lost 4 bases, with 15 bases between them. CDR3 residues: CASSFQHLYGETQYF. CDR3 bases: TGTGCCAGCAGCTTCCAACATCTCTATGGAGAGACCCAGTACTTC.

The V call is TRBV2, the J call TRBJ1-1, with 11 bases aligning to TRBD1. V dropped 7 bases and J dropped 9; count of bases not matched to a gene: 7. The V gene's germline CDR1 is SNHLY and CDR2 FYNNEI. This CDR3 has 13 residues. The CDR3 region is CASTGQGASKAFF. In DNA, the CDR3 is TGTGCCAGCACCGGACAGGGGGCTTCAAAAGCTTTCTTT.

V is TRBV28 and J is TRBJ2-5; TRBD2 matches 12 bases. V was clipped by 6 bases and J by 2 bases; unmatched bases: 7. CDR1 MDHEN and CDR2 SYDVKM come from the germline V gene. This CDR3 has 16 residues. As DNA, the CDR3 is TGTGCCAGCAGGCCTCGACTAGCGGGGGATCAAGAGACCCAGTACTTC. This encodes CASRPRLAGDQETQYF.

The CDR3 DNA reads as TGTGCCACCTTGAGTAGTATCAATGAGCAGTTCTTC. It is translated as CATLSSINEQFF. The chain joins TRBV25-1 to TRBJ2-1; D unclear. CDR1 is MGHDK, CDR2 SYGVNS, per germline. CDR3 length equals 12 residues. Trimming took off 10 bases at V and 6 bases at J, with 13 bases between the two ends.